This TCR beta chain was retrieved from a study of cytomegalovirus exposure and HLA in healthy donors. The CDR3 runs to 13 residues. With 4 bases removed from V and 5 bases from J, the gap between germline ends came to 13 bases. The germline gives CDR1 SGDLS, CDR2 YYNGEE. The study ran its PCR with 60 Vbeta and 13 Jbeta primers. Method: immunoSEQ multiplex PCR; TCRdb's copy keeps in-frame clones and lacks some. The repertoire has more than 90,000 clones, 70% to 80% of them found once; the top ten carry approximately 10%. This sequence joins TRBV9 and TRBJ2-7, with D uncertain. Material: PBMCs. The TCR was taken from a woman between 45 and 65 years old in good health and CMV-seropositive. The CDR3 protein is CASSHPTANEQYF. The CDR3 nucleotides read TGTGCCAGCAGCCACCCGACTGCCAACGAGCAGTACTTC.